This T cell receptor (beta chain) is from a study of identical twins. TCRdb fed the 5' RACE reads into MiXCR, producing one record per CDR3 protein. The table includes a few hundred thousand distinct CDR3 sequences, over 8.5% detected once. This clonotype was seen a handful of times. Germline V gives CDR1 MNHEY, CDR2 SVGAGI. V lost 6 bases, J lost 6 bases, and 11 bases lay in between. This CDR3 has 12 amino acids. The same sample was also used in a study of yellow fever vaccine responses in identical twins.

Sequencing input: PBMCs. The chain couples TRBV6-5 to TRBJ1-1; no firm D call. The TCR sequence derives from a woman under 30 in good health. The CDR3: CASSAGRSEAFF. Here the CDR3 DNA reads TGTGCCAGCAGCGCGGGGAGGTCTGAAGCTTTCTTT.